These T cell receptor beta chains were read from a single sample in a study of T cell clones after liver transplantation. Only in-frame clones appear in the TCRdb table, and some are missing; sequencing was by immunoSEQ multiplex PCR. Among some 61,000 clones, less than 75% were seen once, and the ten largest hold around 8.9%. Material: CD4+ T cells from blood, obtained at the 22-month timepoint. The receptors come from a human patient who received a liver transplant. Some of the T cells may derive from the graft donor. CDR3s include the opening cysteine and the closing phenylalanine or tryptophan. D genes are given only for firm matches. Size is stated for part of the rows, as once, few or many counts, or as a class when the clone is expanded.

J,length,D,V,size,DNA,CDR3
TRBJ1-2,12,.,TRBV14,.,TGTGCCAGCAGCCAGTCAGGGGTCGGCTACACCTTC,CASSQSGVGYTF
TRBJ1-5,12,.,TRBV10-3,.,TGTGCCACTACAGGGTCCGGCCAGCCCCAGCATTTT,CATTGSGQPQHF
TRBJ2-7,14,TRBD1,TRBV28,.,TGTGCCAGCAGTTTGCCACAGGGGGCTTACGAGCAGTACTTC,CASSLPQGAYEQYF
TRBJ2-1,17,.,TRBV28,.,TGTGCCAGCAGACTAATGAAACTTCGGAGCTCCTACAATGAGCAGTTCTTC,CASRLMKLRSSYNEQFF
TRBJ2-1,12,.,TRBV6-5,once,TGTGCCAGCAGGGCAGGTTACAATGAGCAGTTCTTC,CASRAGYNEQFF
TRBJ2-2,13,.,TRBV2,.,TGTGCCAGCAGTGAAAGAGGGACCGGGGAGCTGTTTTTT,CASSERGTGELFF
TRBJ2-1,14,.,TRBV5-1,.,TGCGCCAGCAGCCTTGATGCCGGATACAATGAGCAGTTCTTC,CASSLDAGYNEQFF
TRBJ1-2,15,.,TRBV4-1,.,TGCGCCAGCAGCCAGGGAACCAGGGACAACTATGGCTACACCTTC,CASSQGTRDNYGYTF
TRBJ2-7,15,.,TRBV28,.,TGTGCCAGCAGCTCCCGGGACGGCAGGGCCTACGAGCAGTACTTC,CASSSRDGRAYEQYF
TRBJ2-7,14,TRBD1,TRBV28,few,TGTGCCAGCAGCCGAATTGACAGGGCCCACGAGCAGTACTTC,CASSRIDRAHEQYF
TRBJ2-3,16,TRBD2,TRBV7-9,.,TGTGCCAGCAGCCCGTTAGCGGGGGCTTCCACAGATACGCAGTATTTT,CASSPLAGASTDTQYF
TRBJ1-3,18,TRBD1,TRBV18,few,TGTGCCAGCTCACCACGGGTCGGACAGGGGGCCTCTGGAAACACCATATATTTT,CASSPRVGQGASGNTIYF
TRBJ2-7,16,.,TRBV12-2,few,TGTGCAAGTCGCTTAGCGGGACGAGGGCACCCCTACGAGCAGTACTTC,CASRLAGRGHPYEQYF
TRBJ1-4,16,.,TRBV7-9,.,TGTGCCAGCAGCTTAGTTTCGGGGGGAAAGGATGAAAAACTGTTTTTT,CASSLVSGGKDEKLFF